This TCR beta chain was sequenced for a study of beta chain features in type 1 diabetes. Turning to the study itself: Taken together, all samples contributed some 98 million examined sorted cells.

Cell sorting via CD45RO/CCR7/CD25/CD127/CD95/CD27 was performed to obtain CD4+ naive, central memory, regulatory and stem cell-like memory cells. This clone was picked up many times. As yet, its antigen is unknown. Reverse transcribing all isolated RNA meant expressed TCRB transcripts were sequenced. The assay was immunoSEQ multiplex PCR, and TCRdb's table has in-frame clones only and misses some. Of around 250,000 clones detected, about 25% appear once; the ten largest clones hold under 5%. The study's findings and limits: Naive, central memory and regulatory TCRB repertoires appeared more similar among patients than healthy donors.

This CDR3 has 14 residues. Trimming removed 2 bases from V and 5 bases from J; junction bases left unmatched: 8. CDR1 GTSNPN and CDR2 SVGIG come from the germline V gene (reference sequence). Sequenced input: central memory CD4+ T cells from blood. This TCR was sampled from a man aged 30 to 45 in good health. The chain couples TRBV30 to TRBJ2-5, with 7 bases fitting TRBD1. The CDR3 loop is CAWSTGVDRETQYF. The CDR3 DNA follows: TGTGCCTGGAGTACAGGGGTAGATAGGGAGACCCAGTACTTC.